These T cell receptor beta chains were read from a single sample in a study of regulatory T cells in long-lasting Graves disease. One entry per CDR3 protein results from TCRdb running MiXCR on the multiplex PCR reads. Of fewer than 450,000 distinct CDR3 sequences detected, around 16% appear once; the ten largest clones hold approximately 7.6%. These data also formed part of another study, on T cells in Graves' hyperthyroidism and ophthalmopathy.

The sample here was peripheral blood mononuclear cells (PBMCs), taken at new diagnosis, from a patient treated with antithyroid drugs. These receptors all stem from a woman aged 40 to 49 with Graves disease. Both conserved end residues are trimmed from each CDR3. The D gene is left open where the match is weak. Size tells how often a clone was seen (once, few, many) or the class of an expanded clone, and some rows leave it out.

v_call: TRBV7-2; clone_size: NA; d_call: TRBD1; j_call: TRBJ1-2; cdr3_aa: ASSPGQGSIDGYT
v_call: TRBV28; clone_size: many; d_call: NA; j_call: TRBJ1-1; cdr3_aa: ASSFPWAGDTEAF
v_call: TRBV12-3/TRBV12-4; clone_size: many; d_call: NA; j_call: TRBJ1-1; cdr3_aa: ASSLRGDTEAF
v_call: TRBV12-3/TRBV12-4; clone_size: many; d_call: NA; j_call: TRBJ2-2; cdr3_aa: AGSGTGVGELF
v_call: TRBV3-1; clone_size: many; d_call: TRBD2; j_call: TRBJ2-5; cdr3_aa: ASSHIAGEETQY
v_call: TRBV7-2; clone_size: many; d_call: TRBD2; j_call: TRBJ2-7; cdr3_aa: ASSSISGSYEQY
v_call: TRBV25-1; clone_size: many; d_call: TRBD1; j_call: TRBJ2-5; cdr3_aa: ASSDGDRGLQETQY
v_call: TRBV5-4; clone_size: many; d_call: NA; j_call: TRBJ2-3; cdr3_aa: ASSQRTDTQY
v_call: TRBV11-2; clone_size: many; d_call: NA; j_call: TRBJ1-1; cdr3_aa: ASSLEPGPRAEAF
v_call: TRBV7-3; clone_size: many; d_call: NA; j_call: TRBJ2-1; cdr3_aa: ASSQELGEKQF
v_call: TRBV12-5; clone_size: many; d_call: TRBD1; j_call: TRBJ2-3; cdr3_aa: ASGLGTGVAADTQY
v_call: TRBV7-9; clone_size: many; d_call: TRBD1; j_call: TRBJ2-1; cdr3_aa: ASSPSGTGALGEQF
v_call: TRBV4-2; clone_size: NA; d_call: TRBD2; j_call: TRBJ2-7; cdr3_aa: ASSQIIVRDPGGYEQY
v_call: TRBV2; clone_size: many; d_call: NA; j_call: TRBJ2-3; cdr3_aa: ASITTPNPDTQY
v_call: TRBV2; clone_size: many; d_call: TRBD1; j_call: TRBJ2-1; cdr3_aa: ASSDPSGTGGNEQF
v_call: TRBV20-1; clone_size: many; d_call: TRBD2; j_call: TRBJ2-1; cdr3_aa: SARGGLAGAYTS
v_call: TRBV28; clone_size: NA; d_call: NA; j_call: TRBJ2-2; cdr3_aa: ASSLGPPGELF
v_call: TRBV10-1; clone_size: NA; d_call: NA; j_call: TRBJ2-2; cdr3_aa: ASSERREIRDRYGELF